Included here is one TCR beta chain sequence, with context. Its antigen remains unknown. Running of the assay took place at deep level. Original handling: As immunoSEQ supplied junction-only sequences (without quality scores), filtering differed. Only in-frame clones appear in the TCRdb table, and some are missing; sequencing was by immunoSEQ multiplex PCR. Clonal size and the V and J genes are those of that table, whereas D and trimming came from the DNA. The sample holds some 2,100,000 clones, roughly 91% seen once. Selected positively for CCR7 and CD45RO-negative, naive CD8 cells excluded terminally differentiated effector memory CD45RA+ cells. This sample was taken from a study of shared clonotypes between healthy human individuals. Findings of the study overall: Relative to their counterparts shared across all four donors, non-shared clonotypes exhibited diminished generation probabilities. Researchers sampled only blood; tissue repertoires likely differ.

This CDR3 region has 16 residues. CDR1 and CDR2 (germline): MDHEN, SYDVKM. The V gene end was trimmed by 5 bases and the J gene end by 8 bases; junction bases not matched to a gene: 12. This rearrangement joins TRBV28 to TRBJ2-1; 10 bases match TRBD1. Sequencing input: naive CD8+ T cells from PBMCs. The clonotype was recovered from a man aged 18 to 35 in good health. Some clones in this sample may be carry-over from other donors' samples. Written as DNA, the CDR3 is TGTGCCAGCAGTCATTTCGGGACAGGGGTGGGTGATGAGCAGTTCTTC. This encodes CASSHFGTGVGDEQFF.